This paragraph reports one T cell receptor beta chain. What it binds is not known. These data originate in a study of regulatory T cells in long-lasting Graves disease. Study-level results: Between persistent patients, 2,500 to 3,500 public clonotypes were shared, exceeding the approximately 900 shared between new patients.

Germline V gene lookup returns CDR1 MDHEN and CDR2 SYDVKM. Trimming left V 6 bases short and J 3 bases short, with 21 bases between. The CDR3 is 17 amino acids. The time point denotes: newly diagnosed GD, antithyroid drugs for less than 3 months. From PBMCs, RNA was extracted and then used to make the TCR library. Construction of the TCR beta libraries employed iRepertoire HTBI primers in conjunction with Arm-PCR of CDR3 regions. MiXCR was run by TCRdb on the multiplex PCR reads, yielding one entry per CDR3 protein. The repertoire holds about 560,000 distinct CDR3 sequences, with about 16% as singletons. These data were also filed under a second study, of T cells in Graves' hyperthyroidism and ophthalmopathy. That study reports: Patients aged 18 to 65 had newly diagnosed hyperthyroidism of under 2 months' duration. Among clonotypes expanded in thyroid above 0.001, most were also found in blood.

This receptor was obtained from a man younger than 35 with Graves disease. The rearrangement uses TRBV28 and TRBJ1-3; weak D call: TRBD1 (5 bases). Sequencing was performed on peripheral blood mononuclear cells (PBMCs), taken at new diagnosis, from a patient treated with antithyroid drugs. As DNA, the CDR3 is TGTGCCAGCAGCCCGGGGGGGGGGGTCCTGAGTGGAAACACCATATATTTT. It encodes CASSPGGGVLSGNTIYF.